The sequence of this T cell receptor (beta chain) was determined in a study of vaccination and CD4 T cells after COVID-19. The CDR3 spans 17 residues. Germline CDR1 reads DFQATT; CDR2 reads SNEGSKA (reference sequence). V shed 1 base and J 5 bases; nucleotides not matched to a gene: 12. At the Johns Hopkins FTIC core, DNA taken from cultured CD4+ T cells was sequenced by way of the Oncomine TCR Beta short-read assay. TCRdb used MiXCR to reprocess the PCR reads, holding one entry per CDR3 protein. The sample carries some 15,000 distinct CDR3 sequences, over 45% recorded once. With respect to this clonotype: Its specificity is not known.

Specified treatment: roughly ten-day PBMC culture with coronavirus spike peptide pools or control peptides (ViraFEST assay). The starting material was CD4+ T cells from blood, cultured in vitro, obtained before SARS-CoV-2 vaccination. This chain joins TRBV20-1 and TRBJ2-7, with 12 bases that match TRBD1. The TCR sequence derives from a human donor who had recovered from COVID-19. CDR3 region: CSARVLGQGASKDEQYF. The CDR3 DNA sequence: TGCAGTGCTAGAGTGCTGGGACAGGGGGCCTCTAAGGACGAGCAGTACTTC.